This entry lists 24 T cell receptor beta chains sequenced from one sample in a study of T cell responses to AZD1222 COVID-19 vaccine. Sequencing was performed with immunoSEQ multiplex PCR; in TCRdb, only in-frame clones are kept and a portion is missing. The table records about 100,000 clones, about 90% of them present only once. The sample was peripheral blood, taken on day 0 of MenACWY control vaccination. Receptors were obtained from an adult in good health.

This clone was detected only a few times. The chain combines TRBV10-1 with TRBJ2-3; D not certain. This CDR3 is 15 amino acids long. Germline CDR1 and CDR2: WNHNN and SYGVQD (reference sequence). Deletions cut 2 bases from V and 2 bases from J, with 11 bases between. The CDR3 nucleotides read TGCGCCAGCAGTGAGGCGACAACGCTCACAGATACGCAGTATTTT. It translates to CASSEATTLTDTQYF.

The V call is TRBV7-8, the J call TRBJ2-2; D is unresolved. CDR1 and CDR2 from the germline V gene are SGHVS and FQNEAQ. The CDR3 extends over 11 amino acids. V was pared by 5 bases and J by 9 bases, with 7 bases between. CDR3 amino acids: CASSIGRELFF. For the CDR3, the DNA is TGTGCCAGCAGCATCGGTCGGGAGCTGTTTTTT.

This chain uses TRBV5-4 with TRBJ2-2, with 7 nucleotides matching TRBD1. Per the germline V gene, CDR1 is SGHNT and CDR2 is YYREEE (reference sequence). The CDR3 has 15 residues. The V and J ends lost 4 bases and 5 bases, in that order; junction bases with no gene match: 8. This CDR3 reads CASSVDREFTGELFF. The CDR3 nucleotides read TGTGCCAGCAGCGTTGACAGGGAATTTACCGGGGAGCTGTTTTTT.

The V and J genes are TRBV6-6 and TRBJ2-3; D uncertain. Trimming took off 8 bases at V and 2 bases at J, with 8 bases between the two ends. The germline CDR1 and CDR2 sequences are MNHNY and SVGAGI (reference sequence). This CDR3 has 12 amino acids. In DNA form, the CDR3 reads TGTGCCAGCGCGACGGTCACAGATACGCAGTATTTT. It codes for CASATVTDTQYF.

The V and J genes are TRBV28 and TRBJ2-1, with unresolved D. CDR1 and CDR2 (germline): MDHEN, SYDVKM. V shed 8 bases and J shed 2 bases, with 7 bases lying between them. CDR3 size: 12 residues. CDR3: CASHEAYNEQFF. CDR3 sequence (DNA): TGTGCCAGCCATGAGGCCTACAATGAGCAGTTCTTC.

The chain combines TRBV3-1 (or the pseudogene TRBV3-2) with TRBJ1-5, with no clear D. Trimming left V 2 bases short and J 7 bases short, with 12 bases between. CDR3 size: 14 residues. Germline loops: CDR1 LGHDT, CDR2 YNNKEL (reference sequence). The CDR3 bases are TGTGCCAGCAGCCAACGCTACCGGCGGCAGCCCCAGCATTTT. Translated: CASSQRYRRQPQHF.

The J gene is TRBJ1-2, the V gene TRBV28, with TRBD1 as a possible D gene (6 bases). V lost 5 bases, J lost 0 bases, and 13 bases lay in between. The CDR3 runs 15 residues. Germline values: CDR1 MDHEN, CDR2 SYDVKM. The CDR3 bases are TGTGCCAGCAGTGGCCAGGGGCGAGCTAACTATGGCTACACCTTC. This encodes CASSGQGRANYGYTF.

This clone appeared a single time. The rearrangement links TRBV30 to TRBJ1-2; a possible D gene is TRBD1 (6 bases). Trimming pared 8 bases from V and 7 bases from J, leaving 20 bases between. CDR1 is GTSNPN, CDR2 SVGIG, per germline (reference sequence). The CDR3 loop spans 13 amino acids. The CDR3 DNA reads as TGTGCCGCCGGATCGGAGGGGGTTAGTGGCTACACCTTC. Protein sequence: CAAGSEGVSGYTF.

The V and J genes are TRBV10-3 and TRBJ1-5; TRBD1 agrees at 7 bases. The V gene end was trimmed by 3 bases and the J gene end by 4 bases; junction bases not matched to a gene: 3. Germline-derived CDR1 and CDR2 are ENHRY and SYGVKD. This CDR3 has 14 residues. The CDR3 here is CAISDRGLNQPQHF. The CDR3 DNA reads TGTGCCATCAGTGACAGGGGGTTAAATCAGCCCCAGCATTTT.

This clone has only one observation. This rearrangement joins TRBV7-2 to TRBJ2-7; TRBD1 matches at 8 bases. The CDR3 extends over 13 amino acids. Per the germline V gene, CDR1 is SGHTA and CDR2 is FQGNSA. J was trimmed by 4 bases and V by 9 bases; bases with no gene match: 8. DNA for the CDR3: TGTGCCAGTCAGGGGCAGGGGGCTTACGAGCAGTACTTC. Residues: CASQGQGAYEQYF.

The rearrangement uses TRBV7-2 and TRBJ2-3; 7 bases are a match to TRBD2. With V trimmed by 2 bases and J by 2 bases, 7 bases remained unmatched. The germline gives CDR1 SGHTA, CDR2 FQGNSA. The CDR3 loop spans 16 amino acids. The CDR3 region is CASSLHGGGFTDTQYF. The CDR3 nucleotides read TGTGCCAGCAGCTTACATGGCGGGGGTTTCACAGATACGCAGTATTTT.

The V and J genes are TRBV28 and TRBJ1-6; no reliable D call. Germline V CDR1 and CDR2: MDHEN, SYDVKM. This CDR3 comprises 15 residues. V lost 5 bases, J lost 9 bases, and 17 bases lay in between. DNA of the CDR3: TGTGCCAGCAGTACATCAGGCATGGGCATTTCACCCCTCCACTTT. This codes for CASSTSGMGISPLHF.

This clone was recorded once. The genes are TRBV6-5 and TRBJ1-5; D not certain. This CDR3 is 15 amino acids long. The germline CDR1 and CDR2 sequences are MNHEY and SVGAGI. V gave up 2 bases and J gave up 3 bases, with 11 bases separating them. The CDR3 protein is CASSYDIGDNQPQHF. In nucleotides, the CDR3 is TGTGCCAGCAGTTACGACATTGGGGACAATCAGCCCCAGCATTTT.

J is TRBJ2-1 and V is TRBV7-9, with a tentative D call TRBD2 (6 bases). The V gene's germline CDR1 is SEHNR and CDR2 FQNEAQ (reference sequence). The CDR3 sequence is 19 residues long. Trimming pared 2 bases from V and 3 bases from J, leaving 23 bases between. CDR3 protein: CASSLLQSGLGKIYNEQFF. CDR3 nucleotides: TGTGCCAGCAGCTTATTGCAATCGGGACTGGGGAAAATCTACAATGAGCAGTTCTTC.

A note on this clone: One end of the junction varies from germline; a read error may be responsible. V gene TRBV18 combines with J gene TRBJ2-7, with TRBD2 matching over 8 bases. This CDR3 is built from 14 residues. Germline V lookup: CDR1 KGHSH, CDR2 LQKENI. The CDR3 loop is CANSPGGSTYEQYF. In DNA form, the CDR3 reads TGTGCCAACTCACCGGGGGGGTCCACCTACGAGCAGTACTTC. Complete variable domain (other parts from reference TRBV18 and TRBJ2-7): NAGVMQNPRHLVRRRGQEARLRCSPMKGHSHVYWYRQLPEEGLKFMVYLQKENIIDESGMPKERFSAEFPKEGPSILRIQQVVRGDSAAYFCANSPGGSTYEQYFGPGTRLTVT.

This chain connects TRBV5-4 to TRBJ2-7; the D is unclear. The CDR3 consists of 14 residues. The germline gives CDR1 SGHNT, CDR2 YYREEE (reference sequence). V gave up 0 bases and J gave up 2 bases, with 9 bases separating them. CDR3: CASSLAAAPYEQYF. CDR3 sequence (DNA): TGTGCCAGCAGCTTGGCCGCAGCCCCCTACGAGCAGTACTTC.

The rearrangement uses TRBV28 and TRBJ1-1; D is ambiguous. The CDR3 is 12 residues long. The germline V gene encodes CDR1 MDHEN and CDR2 SYDVKM. Trimming removed 9 bases from V and 1 base from J, with 9 bases in between. CDR3 sequence: CASSGGNTEAFF. The CDR3 DNA reads as TGTGCCAGTAGCGGAGGGAACACTGAAGCTTTCTTT.

The chain employs TRBV7-2 and TRBJ2-2; D is ambiguous. Germline V lookup: CDR1 SGHTA, CDR2 FQGNSA. This CDR3 has 13 amino acids. Trimming took off 0 bases at V and 7 bases at J, with 6 bases between the two ends. DNA of the CDR3: TGTGCCAGCAGCTTAGCAACTGGCGGGGAGCTGTTTTTT. It specifies CASSLATGGELFF.

The chain recombines TRBV7-9 with TRBJ1-3; D unresolved. This CDR3 has 16 residues. Germline assignment: CDR1 SEHNR and CDR2 FQNEAQ (reference sequence). The V end lost 2 bases, the J end lost 0 bases, and 11 bases lay between the germline ends. The CDR3, as DNA: TGTGCCAGCAGCTTAACCCTACTAAGCTCTGGAAACACCATATATTTT. Translated, it gives CASSLTLLSSGNTIYF.

The chain couples TRBV30 to TRBJ2-7; 9 nucleotides agree with TRBD1. The CDR3 is made up of 13 amino acids. Looked up from germline, CDR1 is GTSNPN and CDR2 is SVGIG (reference sequence). The J segment lost 5 bases and the V segment lost 8 bases, leaving 10 bases of the junction unmatched. The CDR3 here is CARAGTGTHEQYF. CDR3 coding DNA: TGTGCCCGCGCCGGGACAGGGACGCACGAGCAGTACTTC.

The genes are TRBV12-3 or TRBV12-4 and TRBJ1-5; D is undetermined. Between the trimmed V and J ends, which lost 1 base and 10 bases, there was a span of 5 bases. The CDR3 consists of 11 residues. CDR3 protein: CASSLVGPQHF. The CDR3 nucleotides are TGTGCCAGCAGTTTAGTAGGTCCCCAGCATTTT.

The chain couples TRBV7-2 to TRBJ1-1; possible D gene TRBD1, 6 bases. Per the germline V gene, CDR1 is SGHTA and CDR2 is FQGNSA. CDR3 length equals 15 residues. Between the trimmed V and J ends, which lost 1 base and 5 bases, there was a span of 14 bases. The CDR3 DNA reads as TGTGCCAGCAGCTTAGTCCCAGGGGTCGGAACTGAAGCTTTCTTT. This gives the protein CASSLVPGVGTEAFF.

The chain has TRBV30 and TRBJ2-7, with TRBD1 matching 11 bases. The CDR3 is 15 residues long. Germline V gene data show CDR1 as GTSNPN and CDR2 as SVGIG (reference sequence). Trimming removed 3 bases from V and 4 bases from J; junction bases left unmatched: 8. The CDR3 DNA sequence: TGTGCCTGGAGCCCCGGACAGGGGGCGCGGTACGAGCAGTACTTC. Translation: CAWSPGQGARYEQYF. Full variable domain (remainder filled in from reference TRBV30 and TRBJ2-7): SQTIHQWPATLVQPVGSPLSLECTVEGTSNPNLYWYRQAAGRGLQLLFYSVGIGQISSEVPQNLSASRPQDRQFILSSKKLLLSDSGFYLCAWSPGQGARYEQYFGPGTRLTVT.

The rearrangement joins TRBV13 to TRBJ1-2; D remains ambiguous. With 3 bases removed from V and 7 bases from J, the gap between germline ends came to 12 bases. Germline loops: CDR1 PRHDT, CDR2 FYEKMQ (reference sequence). The length of the CDR3 is 13 residues. CDR3 loop: CASSFSSGGGYTF. DNA for the CDR3: TGTGCCAGCAGCTTTTCCTCCGGTGGTGGCTACACCTTC.